The 13 T cell receptor beta chains below come from one sample, sequenced in a study of human T cells and chemical hapten exposure. Regarding time point: pre-sensitization, week 0. Regarding treatment: therapeutic diphenylcyclopropenone sensitization with weekly scalp DPC. TCRdb ran MiXCR on the RACE reads and lists one entry per CDR3 protein. The table includes 250,000 to 300,000 distinct CDR3 sequences, roughly 8% detected once. The sample in question was whole blood, obtained in connection with sensitization to the hapten diphenylcyclopropenone (DPC). These receptors came from a man aged 18 to 29 with alopecia areata. Some clones in this sample may be carry-over from other donors' samples.

This clonotype was seen a few times. The rearrangement uses TRBV12-3 or TRBV12-4 and TRBJ2-3, with 8 bases fitting TRBD1. With 3 bases clipped from V and 0 bases from J, the junction kept 2 bases outside the gene matches. The CDR3 totals 15 residues. CDR3 nucleotide sequence: TGTGCCAGCAGTTTTAGACAGGGGAGCACAGATACGCAGTATTTT. Its translation is CASSFRQGSTDTQYF.

The chain couples TRBV27 to TRBJ2-4, with D perhaps matching TRBD1 (5 bases). The CDR3 runs to 16 residues. Germline V gene lookup returns CDR1 MNHEY and CDR2 SMNVEV (reference sequence). Trimming removed 4 bases at V and 0 bases at J, with 13 bases between. CDR3 nucleotide sequence: TGTGCCAGCAGTTACAGGATACCCCTAGCCAAAAACATTCAGTACTTC. Translating it yields CASSYRIPLAKNIQYF.

This clonotype came up many times. The rearrangement joins TRBV12-3 or TRBV12-4 to TRBJ1-2; no definite D call. The ends were cut back, 7 bases at V and 4 bases at J, with 7 bases in the middle. The CDR3 loop spans 11 amino acids. The DNA of the CDR3 is TGTGCCAGCACGAGGACCTATGGCTACACCTTC. Protein sequence: CASTRTYGYTF.

This clonotype was counted ten times or more. The chain recombines TRBV3-1 with TRBJ1-1, with D tentatively TRBD1 (5 bases). V was clipped by 3 bases and J by 7 bases, with 18 bases between them. In germline, CDR1 is LGHDT, CDR2 YNNKEL (reference sequence). The CDR3 is 15 amino acids. This CDR3 reads CASSQDDRPTLEAFF. CDR3 nucleotides: TGTGCCAGCAGCCAGGACGACAGACCTACCCTTGAAGCTTTCTTT.

This clonotype has ten or more counts. The gene calls are TRBV5-1 and TRBJ1-6, with D possibly TRBD1 on 5 matching bases. V was cut by 4 bases and J by 8 bases, with 19 bases left in between. The germline gives CDR1 SGHRS, CDR2 YFSETQ. This CDR3 is 16 amino acids long. The CDR3 is CASSPRTGEKDSPLHF. DNA for the CDR3: TGCGCCAGCAGCCCACGGACGGGGGAGAAGGATTCACCCCTCCACTTT.

This chain connects TRBV7-9 to TRBJ2-7; D not certain. The CDR3 has 11 residues. V shed 5 bases and J shed 4 bases, with 6 bases lying between them. The germline V gene has CDR1 SEHNR and CDR2 FQNEAQ (reference sequence). The CDR3 DNA reads as TGTGCCAGCAGCGGATATTACGAGCAGTACGTC. Amino acid sequence: CASSGYYEQYV.

This clonotype showed up just a few times. This sequence joins TRBV6-6 and TRBJ2-7; D might be TRBD1 or TRBD2, each matching 6 bases. Trimming cost V 2 bases and J 3 bases, with 17 bases left between them. The germline CDR1 and CDR2 sequences are MNHNY and SVGAGI (reference sequence). The CDR3 covers 16 residues. The CDR3 bases are TGTGCCAGCAGTTACGGGGGGCAGGGGAAAAACTACGAGCAGTACGTC. It yields the protein CASSYGGQGKNYEQYV.

The rearrangement joins TRBV6-2 or TRBV6-3 to TRBJ2-4, with 11 bases fitting TRBD1. CDR3 size: 16 residues. Germline V gene lookup returns CDR1 MNHEY and CDR2 SVGEGT. With V trimmed by 8 bases and J by 1 base, 7 bases remained unmatched. This CDR3 reads CASGQGALKAKNIQYF. CDR3 coding DNA: TGTGCCAGCGGACAGGGGGCTCTTAAGGCCAAAAACATTCAGTACTTC.

This chain links TRBV10-3 with TRBJ1-1; 7 bases match TRBD1. This CDR3 has 14 residues. The V gene's germline CDR1 is ENHRY and CDR2 SYGVKD. After removal of 6 bases from V and 4 bases from J, the junction contained 8 bases not matched to a gene. The CDR3 nucleotides are TGTGCCATCAGGAACCCAGGGGGAGGCACTGAAGCTTTCTTT. Protein: CAIRNPGGGTEAFF.

This rearrangement joins TRBV3-1 to TRBJ2-3; 8 bases are a match to TRBD1. V lost 8 bases, J lost 3 bases, and 1 base stayed unmatched. Germline loops: CDR1 LGHDT, CDR2 YNNKEL (reference sequence). This CDR3 has 12 amino acids. CDR3 loop: CASGDRTDTQYF. The CDR3 DNA reads as TGTGCCAGCGGGGACAGGACAGATACGCAGTATTTT.

At least ten counts were recorded for this clonotype. V usage is TRBV5-1 and J usage is TRBJ2-4, with 9 bases matching TRBD1. This CDR3 comprises 15 residues. CDR1 and CDR2 (germline): SGHRS, YFSETQ. The trim removed 5 bases at V and 1 base at J, leaving 4 bases unmatched. The CDR3 sequence: CASRRQGEAKNIQYF. CDR3 nucleotides: TGCGCCAGCAGGCGACAGGGGGAGGCCAAAAACATTCAGTACTTC.

V gene TRBV7-2 combines with J gene TRBJ1-1; D gene unclear. This CDR3 has 15 amino acids. V dropped 3 bases and J dropped 0 bases, with 11 bases sitting between them. Germline V CDR1 and CDR2: SGHTA, FQGNSA. The CDR3 nucleotides are TGTGCCAGCAGCTTGAGGTACTTGATGAACACTGAAGCTTTCTTT. Translation: CASSLRYLMNTEAFF.

V is TRBV25-1 and J is TRBJ2-2, with 9 nucleotides matching TRBD2. J gave up 4 bases and V 6 bases, and 6 bases lay outside the gene matches. This CDR3 spans 15 amino acids. Germline CDR1 is MGHDK and CDR2 is SYGVNS. The DNA for the CDR3 is TGTGCCAGCAGACCCGGGACTAGCATCACCGGGGAGCTGTTTTTT. Amino acid sequence: CASRPGTSITGELFF.